Listed below are T cell receptor beta chains from one sample, sequenced in a study of T-cell memory formation after mild COVID-19. From the 5' RACE reads, TCRdb called clonotypes with MiXCR, one entry per CDR3 protein. The sample includes over 250,000 distinct CDR3 sequences, more than 15% seen only once; the top ten take around a fifth. The specimen was PBMCs or a T cell subset sorted from them (not recorded which). These receptors were taken from a man younger than 35 who had mild COVID-19 (a few samples of this study predate the infection). Cell type and time point are not known. Both conserved end residues are part of each CDR3. The order of the fields is D gene, V gene, J gene, clone size, CDR3 DNA, CDR3 protein. D genes are given only for firm matches. Expanded clones get a size class; other rows say once, few or many, or leave the size out.

d_gene: TRBD1; v_gene: TRBV5-1; j_gene: TRBJ2-4; abundance: -; CDR3nt: TGCGCCAGCAGCAAGTATGGTTGGACAGGGTTGTCTCAAGCCAAAAACATTCAGTACTTC; CDR3aa: CASSKYGWTGLSQAKNIQYF
d_gene: -; v_gene: TRBV11-1; j_gene: TRBJ2-3; abundance: few; CDR3nt: TGTGCCAGCAGCGTCACGGGACCCCCCGGAGATACGCAGTATTTT; CDR3aa: CASSVTGPPGDTQYF
d_gene: -; v_gene: TRBV4-1; j_gene: TRBJ1-6; abundance: few; CDR3nt: TGCGCCAGCAGCCAAGTTCCCAGGTCCTATAATTCACCCCTCCACTTT; CDR3aa: CASSQVPRSYNSPLHF
d_gene: TRBD1; v_gene: TRBV6-5; j_gene: TRBJ1-4; abundance: many; CDR3nt: TGTGCCAGCAGTTACTTGACAGGGGCGGGAAAACTGTTTTTT; CDR3aa: CASSYLTGAGKLFF
d_gene: -; v_gene: TRBV12-3/TRBV12-4; j_gene: TRBJ2-5; abundance: many; CDR3nt: TGTGCCAGCAGTCTGCGGCGGCGGCAAGAGACCCAGTACTTC; CDR3aa: CASSLRRRQETQYF
d_gene: -; v_gene: TRBV4-3; j_gene: TRBJ1-2; abundance: few; CDR3nt: TGCGCCAGCAGCCAAGCAAAGGGGAACTATGGCTACACCTTC; CDR3aa: CASSQAKGNYGYTF
d_gene: TRBD1; v_gene: TRBV7-3; j_gene: TRBJ2-3; abundance: few; CDR3nt: TGTGCCAGCGGAGACAGGGCCACAGATACGCAGTATTTT; CDR3aa: CASGDRATDTQYF
d_gene: -; v_gene: TRBV20-1; j_gene: TRBJ2-2; abundance: -; CDR3nt: TGCAGTGCTACTTCGGCCGGGGAGCTGTTTTTT; CDR3aa: CSATSAGELFF
d_gene: -; v_gene: TRBV12-3/TRBV12-4; j_gene: TRBJ2-1; abundance: once; CDR3nt: TGTGCCATCACCAGGCCTAGCCTAGGGTATGAGCAGTTCTTC; CDR3aa: CAITRPSLGYEQFF
d_gene: -; v_gene: TRBV15; j_gene: TRBJ2-6; abundance: -; CDR3nt: TGTGCCACCAGCAGCGGACGGAACTCTGGGGCCAACGTCCTGACTTTC; CDR3aa: CATSSGRNSGANVLTF
d_gene: -; v_gene: TRBV5-6; j_gene: TRBJ2-1; abundance: -; CDR3nt: TGTGCCAGCAGCTTCGGGGGGCGGAGATACAATGAGCAGTTCTTC; CDR3aa: CASSFGGRRYNEQFF
d_gene: TRBD1; v_gene: TRBV7-3; j_gene: TRBJ2-2; abundance: -; CDR3nt: TGTGCCAGCAGGGGACAGTCGAACACCGGGGAGCTGTTTTTT; CDR3aa: CASRGQSNTGELFF
d_gene: -; v_gene: TRBV9; j_gene: TRBJ2-2; abundance: -; CDR3nt: TGTGCCAGCAGCGTAGGGGCAGGGGCGATGTCCACCGGGGAGCTGTTTTTT; CDR3aa: CASSVGAGAMSTGELFF
d_gene: -; v_gene: TRBV4-3; j_gene: TRBJ1-1; abundance: few; CDR3nt: TGCGCCAGCAGCCAAGTTGACGGGGGGGGAGCTTTCTTT; CDR3aa: CASSQVDGGGAFF
d_gene: -; v_gene: TRBV10-3; j_gene: TRBJ1-3; abundance: -; CDR3nt: TGTGCCATCAGTGAGATCTCTGGAAACACCATATATTTT; CDR3aa: CAISEISGNTIYF
d_gene: TRBD1; v_gene: TRBV6-5; j_gene: TRBJ2-1; abundance: few; CDR3nt: TGTGCCAGCAGTATAGGACCAGTGGACAGGGATGAGCAGTTCTTC; CDR3aa: CASSIGPVDRDEQFF
d_gene: TRBD2; v_gene: TRBV5-1; j_gene: TRBJ2-1; abundance: few; CDR3nt: TGCGCCAGCAGCTTGGGGCTCCGCGGGGGGGTACCAGATGAGCAGTTCTTC; CDR3aa: CASSLGLRGGVPDEQFF
d_gene: -; v_gene: TRBV18; j_gene: TRBJ2-5; abundance: many; CDR3nt: TGTGCCAGCTCACCACCCGGACAGGGAGGGGAGACCCAGTACTTC; CDR3aa: CASSPPGQGGETQYF
d_gene: -; v_gene: TRBV7-3; j_gene: TRBJ1-1; abundance: -; CDR3nt: TGTGCCAGCAGCGGTCCCATCGCCTTAGAAGCTTTCTTT; CDR3aa: CASSGPIALEAFF
d_gene: TRBD2; v_gene: TRBV5-1; j_gene: TRBJ2-3; abundance: -; CDR3nt: TGCGCCAGCAGCATGGGACTAGCGGGGCGCACAGATACGCAGTATTTT; CDR3aa: CASSMGLAGRTDTQYF
d_gene: -; v_gene: TRBV7-9; j_gene: TRBJ2-1; abundance: -; CDR3nt: TGTGCCAGCAGCTTTGGCACAGGCGGTACGGATGAGCAGTTCTTC; CDR3aa: CASSFGTGGTDEQFF
d_gene: -; v_gene: TRBV9; j_gene: TRBJ2-1; abundance: -; CDR3nt: TGTGCCAGCAGCGGAGCCGGGACGGCACCCTACAATGAGCAGTTCTTC; CDR3aa: CASSGAGTAPYNEQFF
d_gene: TRBD2; v_gene: TRBV5-6; j_gene: TRBJ2-5; abundance: -; CDR3nt: TGTGCCAGCAGCCTTGCGACTAGCGGGACCCAGTACTTC; CDR3aa: CASSLATSGTQYF
d_gene: -; v_gene: TRBV7-8; j_gene: TRBJ1-5; abundance: many; CDR3nt: TGTGCCAGCAGCAAAACCGAGGGTATCACTCAGCCCCAGCATTTT; CDR3aa: CASSKTEGITQPQHF